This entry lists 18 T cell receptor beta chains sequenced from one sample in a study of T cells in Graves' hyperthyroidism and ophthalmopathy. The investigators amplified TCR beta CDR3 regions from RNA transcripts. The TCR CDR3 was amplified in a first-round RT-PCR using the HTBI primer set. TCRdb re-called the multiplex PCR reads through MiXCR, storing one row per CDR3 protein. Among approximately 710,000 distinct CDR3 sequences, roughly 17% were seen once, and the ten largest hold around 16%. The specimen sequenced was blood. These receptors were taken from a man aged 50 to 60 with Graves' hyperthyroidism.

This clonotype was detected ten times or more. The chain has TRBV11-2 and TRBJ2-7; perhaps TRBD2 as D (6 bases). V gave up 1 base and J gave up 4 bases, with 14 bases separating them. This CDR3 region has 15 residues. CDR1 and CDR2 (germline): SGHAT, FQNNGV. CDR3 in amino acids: CASSLVVADRYEQYF. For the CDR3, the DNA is TGTGCCAGCAGCTTAGTAGTAGCGGACCGATACGAGCAGTACTTC.

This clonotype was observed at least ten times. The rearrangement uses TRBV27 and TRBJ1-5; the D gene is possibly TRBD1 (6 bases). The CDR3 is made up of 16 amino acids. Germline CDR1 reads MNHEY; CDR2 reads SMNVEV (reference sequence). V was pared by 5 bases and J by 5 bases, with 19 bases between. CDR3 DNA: TGTGCCAGCAGTCCCCACGGGGGGGCTCGGGATCAGCCCCAGCATTTT. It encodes CASSPHGGARDQPQHF.

CDR3 sequence: CASSEGRLNYGYTF. CDR3 nucleotide sequence: TGTGCCAGCAGTGAAGGGAGGCTTAACTATGGCTACACCTTC. J is TRBJ1-2 and V is TRBV25-1; no clear D. From germline, CDR1 is MGHDK and CDR2 SYGVNS. Trimming took off 2 bases at V and 1 base at J, with 8 bases between the two ends. The CDR3 runs 14 residues.

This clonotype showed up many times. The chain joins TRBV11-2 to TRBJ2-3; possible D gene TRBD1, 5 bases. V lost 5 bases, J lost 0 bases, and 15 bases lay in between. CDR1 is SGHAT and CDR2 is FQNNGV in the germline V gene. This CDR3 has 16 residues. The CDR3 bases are TGTGCCAGCAGCCGGAGTCAGGGTACTAGCACAGATACGCAGTATTTT. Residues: CASSRSQGTSTDTQYF.

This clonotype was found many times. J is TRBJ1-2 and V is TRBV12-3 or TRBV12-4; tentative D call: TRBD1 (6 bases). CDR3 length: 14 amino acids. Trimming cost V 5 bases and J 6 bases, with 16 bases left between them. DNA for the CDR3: TGTGCCAGCAGTGCCCAGGGGTTGAAGAATGGCTACACCTTC. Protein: CASSAQGLKNGYTF.

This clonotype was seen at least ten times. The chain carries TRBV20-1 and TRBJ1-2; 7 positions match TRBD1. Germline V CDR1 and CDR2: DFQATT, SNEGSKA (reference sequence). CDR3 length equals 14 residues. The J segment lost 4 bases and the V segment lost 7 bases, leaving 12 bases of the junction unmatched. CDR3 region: CSGGGTGEAYGYTF. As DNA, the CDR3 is TGCAGTGGGGGTGGCACAGGGGAGGCCTATGGCTACACCTTC.

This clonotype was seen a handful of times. CDR3 DNA sequence: TGCGCCAGCAGCCAAGAACCCGGGATTTTATCCTACGAGCAGTACTTC. It specifies CASSQEPGILSYEQYF. The chain joins TRBV4-1 to TRBJ2-7, with a tentative D call TRBD2 (5 bases). V was shortened by 0 bases and J by 1 base, with 13 bases between the two germline ends. Germline-derived CDR1 and CDR2 are MGHRA and YSYEKL. This CDR3 has 16 amino acids.

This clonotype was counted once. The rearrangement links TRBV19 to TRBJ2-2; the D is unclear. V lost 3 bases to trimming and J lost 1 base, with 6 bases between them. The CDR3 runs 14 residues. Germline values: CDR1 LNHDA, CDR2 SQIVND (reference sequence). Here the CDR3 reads CASSIFLNTGELFF. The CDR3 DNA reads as TGTGCCAGTAGTATCTTCCTGAACACCGGGGAGCTGTTTTTT. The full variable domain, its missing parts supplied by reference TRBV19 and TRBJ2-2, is DGGITQSPKYLFRKEGQNVTLSCEQNLNHDAMYWYRQDPGQGLRLIYYSQIVNDFQKGDIAEGYSVSREKKESFPLTVTSAQKNPTAFYLCASSIFLNTGELFFGEGSRLTVL.

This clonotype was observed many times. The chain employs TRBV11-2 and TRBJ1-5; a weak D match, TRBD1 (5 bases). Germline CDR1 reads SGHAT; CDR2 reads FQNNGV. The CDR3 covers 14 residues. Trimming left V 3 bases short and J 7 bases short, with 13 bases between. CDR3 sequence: CASSFGTPNQPQHF. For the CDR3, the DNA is TGTGCCAGCAGCTTCGGGACTCCAAACCAGCCCCAGCATTTT.

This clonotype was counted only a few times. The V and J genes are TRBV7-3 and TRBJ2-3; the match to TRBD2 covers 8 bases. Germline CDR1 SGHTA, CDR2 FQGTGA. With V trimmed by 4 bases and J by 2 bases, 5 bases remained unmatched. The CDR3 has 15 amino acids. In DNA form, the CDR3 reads TGTGCCAGCAGCTATAGCGGGGAGATCACAGATACGCAGTATTTT. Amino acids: CASSYSGEITDTQYF.

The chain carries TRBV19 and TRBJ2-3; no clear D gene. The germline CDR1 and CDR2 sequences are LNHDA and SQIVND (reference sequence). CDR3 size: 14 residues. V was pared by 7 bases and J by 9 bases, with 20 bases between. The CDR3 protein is CASTPDTSSRTQYF. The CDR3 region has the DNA TGTGCCAGTACCCCAGACACGTCGTCGAGAACGCAGTATTTT.

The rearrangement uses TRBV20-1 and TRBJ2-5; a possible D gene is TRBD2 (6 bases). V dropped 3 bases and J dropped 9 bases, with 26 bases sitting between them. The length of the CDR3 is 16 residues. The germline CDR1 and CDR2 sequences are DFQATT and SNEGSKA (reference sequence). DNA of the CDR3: TGCAGTGCTAGGGGGGTGTGGCTAGCAGGCGGGGAGGCCCAGTACTTC. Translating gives CSARGVWLAGGEAQYF.

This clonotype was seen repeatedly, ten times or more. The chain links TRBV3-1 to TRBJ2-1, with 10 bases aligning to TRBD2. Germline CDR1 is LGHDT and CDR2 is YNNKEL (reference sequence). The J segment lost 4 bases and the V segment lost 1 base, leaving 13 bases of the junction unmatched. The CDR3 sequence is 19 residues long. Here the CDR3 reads CASSQASGTSANPYNEQFF. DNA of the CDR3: TGTGCCAGCAGCCAAGCCTCCGGGACTAGCGCAAACCCTTACAATGAGCAGTTCTTC.

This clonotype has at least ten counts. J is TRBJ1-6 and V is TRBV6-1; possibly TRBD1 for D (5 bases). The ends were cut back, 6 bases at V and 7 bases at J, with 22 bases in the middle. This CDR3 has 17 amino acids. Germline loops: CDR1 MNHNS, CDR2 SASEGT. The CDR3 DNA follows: TGTGCCAGCAGAGGCCAGTTGGGGCTGTGGGGAAATTCACCCCTCCACTTT. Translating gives CASRGQLGLWGNSPLHF.

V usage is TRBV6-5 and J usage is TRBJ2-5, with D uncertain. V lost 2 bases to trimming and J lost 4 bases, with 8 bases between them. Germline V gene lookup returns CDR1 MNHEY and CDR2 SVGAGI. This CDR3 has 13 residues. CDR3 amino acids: CASSYRAGETQYF. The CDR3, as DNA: TGTGCCAGCAGTTACCGGGCTGGAGAGACCCAGTACTTC.

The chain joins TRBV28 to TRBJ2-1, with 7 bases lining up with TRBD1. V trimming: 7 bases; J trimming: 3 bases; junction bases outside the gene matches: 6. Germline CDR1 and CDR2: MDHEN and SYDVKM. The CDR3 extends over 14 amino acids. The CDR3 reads CASIPGQIYNEQFF. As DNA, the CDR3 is TGTGCCAGCATTCCGGGACAGATCTACAATGAGCAGTTCTTC.

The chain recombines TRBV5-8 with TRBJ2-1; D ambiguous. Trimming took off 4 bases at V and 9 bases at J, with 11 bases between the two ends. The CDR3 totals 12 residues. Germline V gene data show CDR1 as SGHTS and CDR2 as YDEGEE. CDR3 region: CASSQESAEQFF. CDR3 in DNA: TGTGCCAGCAGCCAGGAGTCTGCTGAGCAGTTCTTC.

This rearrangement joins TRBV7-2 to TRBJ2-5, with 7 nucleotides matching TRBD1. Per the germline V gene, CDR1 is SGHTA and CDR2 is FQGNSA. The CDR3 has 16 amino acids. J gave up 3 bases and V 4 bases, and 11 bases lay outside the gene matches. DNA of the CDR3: TGTGCCAGCAGCTCTCACCTCGGGACAGAGAAAGAGACCCAGTACTTC. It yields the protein CASSSHLGTEKETQYF.